The next 10 T cell receptor beta chains were all read from a single sample in a study of early T cells in non-severe SARS-CoV-2 infection. TCRdb processed the 5' RACE reads anew with MiXCR; each CDR3 protein has one entry. The sample records roughly 50,000 distinct CDR3 sequences, around 6.4% being singletons. The sample was whole blood, taken at baseline. Receptor source: an adult who was a healthcare worker with PCR-confirmed SARS-CoV-2 infection or an uninfected control (not recorded which).

The sample holds many counts of this clonotype. This chain uses TRBV10-2 with TRBJ1-1; 8 positions agree with TRBD1. Germline loops: CDR1 WSHSY, CDR2 SAAADI. The CDR3 runs 16 residues. The J segment lost 3 bases and the V segment lost 6 bases, leaving 12 bases of the junction unmatched. The CDR3 spells CASRKPGGTADTEAFF. CDR3 DNA sequence: TGCGCCAGCAGGAAACCAGGGGGCACGGCGGACACTGAAGCTTTCTTT.

This sequence joins TRBV20-1 and TRBJ1-3; D ambiguous. The length of the CDR3 is 11 residues. Germline assignment: CDR1 DFQATT and CDR2 SNEGSKA (reference sequence). V was clipped by 4 bases and J by 2 bases, with 3 bases between them. The CDR3 coding sequence is TGCAGTGCTACGGCTGGAAACACCATATATTTT. Translated: CSATAGNTIYF.

The CDR3 protein is CASSLQGGNSPLHF. CDR3 nucleotide sequence: TGTGCCAGCAGCCTACAGGGAGGAAATTCACCCCTCCACTTT. The chain recombines TRBV12-3 or TRBV12-4 with TRBJ1-6; D possibly corresponds to TRBD1 (6 bases). The CDR3 has 14 residues. The V gene lost 6 bases and the J gene lost 7 bases, with 13 bases spanning the gap.

The sample holds a few counts of this clonotype. This chain links TRBV7-2 with TRBJ2-1; 12 nucleotides match TRBD2. CDR1 is SGHTA and CDR2 is FQGNSA in the germline V gene. V was clipped by 6 bases and J by 4 bases; unmatched bases: 4. The CDR3 loop spans 15 amino acids. The CDR3 DNA follows: TGTGCCAGCAGGCTTACTAGCGGGGGGTACAATGAGCAGTTCTTC. Protein: CASRLTSGGYNEQFF.

The CDR3 DNA reads TGTGCCAGCAGTTTATCGATGACCGCGGGAGTGGCGTACAATGAGCAGTTCTTC. It yields the protein CASSLSMTAGVAYNEQFF. The chain recombines TRBV27 with TRBJ2-1, with TRBD2 matching over 7 bases. The V gene's germline CDR1 is MNHEY and CDR2 SMNVEV (reference sequence). V dropped 0 bases and J dropped 4; count of bases not matched to a gene: 12. The CDR3 loop spans 18 amino acids.

This clonotype has a handful of counts. Written as DNA, the CDR3 is TGTGCCAGCAGCAAGGGAGGGGGCCCCTACGAGCAGTACTTC. Translation gives CASSKGGGPYEQYF. The V and J genes are TRBV28 and TRBJ2-7; D may match TRBD1 or TRBD2 (7 bases each). Germline-derived CDR1 and CDR2 are MDHEN and SYDVKM. Trimming removed 6 bases at V and 2 bases at J, with 14 bases between. The CDR3 has 14 amino acids.

This clonotype was detected only a few times. The chain is built from TRBV19 and TRBJ2-5, with TRBD2 matching over 14 bases. The CDR3 length is 14 residues. V dropped 3 bases and J dropped 7; count of bases not matched to a gene: 1. Germline values: CDR1 LNHDA, CDR2 SQIVND (reference sequence). The CDR3 nucleotides are TGTGCCAGTAGTATTGGGACTAGCGGGGGGACCCAGTACTTC. Its protein product is CASSIGTSGGTQYF.

This clonotype occurred a few times. The chain couples TRBV3-1 to TRBJ1-2; 9 bases fit TRBD1. V shed 1 base and J 7 bases; nucleotides not matched to a gene: 13. The germline V gene has CDR1 LGHDT and CDR2 YNNKEL (reference sequence). The CDR3 is 17 residues long. CDR3 loop: CASSQGAGQGRLAGYTF. CDR3 bases: TGTGCCAGCAGCCAAGGCGCGGGACAGGGTAGGTTAGCTGGCTACACCTTC.

This clonotype has just a few counts. The chain recombines TRBV7-8 with TRBJ2-2; no clear D. CDR3 length: 15 residues. V dropped 1 base and J dropped 1 base, with 7 bases sitting between them. Germline CDR1 SGHVS, CDR2 FQNEAQ. The CDR3 loop is CASSLVSGNTGELFF. The CDR3, as DNA: TGTGCCAGCAGCTTAGTTTCGGGGAACACCGGGGAGCTGTTTTTT.

The table lists this clonotype with a few counts. V and J are TRBV7-9 and TRBJ2-7; D not resolved. The CDR3 loop spans 11 amino acids. V lost 4 bases and J lost 8, with 9 bases in between. The V gene's germline CDR1 is SEHNR and CDR2 FQNEAQ (reference sequence). CDR3 in DNA: TGTGCCAGCAGCTCAGAGAGGAAGCAGTACTTC. It encodes CASSSERKQYF. Complete variable domain (other parts from reference TRBV7-9 and TRBJ2-7): DTGVSQNPRHKITKRGQNVTFRCDPISEHNRLYWYRQTLGQGPEFLTYFQNEAQLEKSRLLSDRFSAERPKGSFSTLEIQRTEQGDSAMYLCASSSERKQYFGPGTRLTVT.